These T cell receptor beta chains were read from a single sample in a study of blood T cell repertoires in COVID-19. Sequencing was performed with immunoSEQ multiplex PCR; in TCRdb, only in-frame clones are kept and a portion is missing. Of 210,000 or so clones listed, around 84% were seen once; the top ten hold approximately 4.6%. Sequences were obtained from PBMCs or T cells enriched from blood (not recorded which). These receptors were collected from a man younger than 45 with acute COVID-19. CDR3s leave out the opening cysteine and the closing phenylalanine or tryptophan.

cdr3_aa j_call v_call
ACPGTGQGSPLH TRBJ1-6 TRBV30
ASSFRAVNYGYT TRBJ1-2 TRBV27
ASSDTGTGYYNEQF TRBJ2-1 TRBV5-6
ASTPGTMNTEAF TRBJ1-1 TRBV6-5
ASSLGLGSWTDTQY TRBJ2-3 TRBV6-2/TRBV6-3
AISVDRGSNYGYT TRBJ1-2 TRBV10-3
ASIQGLAAYNEQF TRBJ2-1 TRBV2
ASSETGGNYEQY TRBJ2-7 TRBV19
ASMGTSGKTQY TRBJ2-5 TRBV2
ASSQDVASPYNEQF TRBJ2-1 TRBV4-1
ASSQDAGLWYGYT TRBJ1-2 TRBV4-1
ASSQAPRTYQETQY TRBJ2-5 TRBV3-1/TRBV3-2
AWRNRDGAGGAF TRBJ1-1 TRBV30
ASSYSFIQPQH TRBJ1-5 TRBV6-5
ASSERQGGQPQH TRBJ1-5 TRBV27
ASSPGSQNTEAF TRBJ1-1 TRBV7-3
ASSESETPNTEAF TRBJ1-1 TRBV25-1
ASSDPTWGGPSSYNSPLH TRBJ1-6 TRBV6-1
ASSLPTLGGQSSRFYGYT TRBJ1-2 TRBV28
SVRRWNTGSDGELF TRBJ2-2 TRBV29-1
ASSVLRDLYNSPLH TRBJ1-6 TRBV6-1
ASSPRETSTGELF TRBJ2-2 TRBV7-2
ASSQGAGTGNSPLH TRBJ1-6 TRBV4-1
ASSGQGLSTEAF TRBJ1-1 TRBV28
ASSKQGITGELF TRBJ2-2 TRBV5-1
ASSPLAGGKADTQY TRBJ2-3 TRBV5-1
ASRKTGGFSYNEQF TRBJ2-1 TRBV7-9
ASSARLVISYNSPLH TRBJ1-6 TRBV19
ASSQNEGANIQY TRBJ2-4 TRBV5-4
ASSHNTGIFAEAF TRBJ1-1 TRBV27
ASSIRQGLSSTEAF TRBJ1-1 TRBV6-6
SVFRQARQF TRBJ2-1 TRBV29-1
ASSLILGSPLH TRBJ1-6 TRBV27
ASSPQPDREAF TRBJ1-1 TRBV5-1
ASRPGQGFGYT TRBJ1-2 TRBV12-3/TRBV12-4
ASSEPGRGYGYT TRBJ1-2 TRBV25-1
AWSSVTGRTEAF TRBJ1-1 TRBV30
AWSDGGSTEAF TRBJ1-1 TRBV30
ASSLGGRSSYNEQF TRBJ2-1 TRBV5-1
ASSQGSGYT TRBJ1-2 TRBV3-1/TRBV3-2
ASSLDLGGAPDTQY TRBJ2-3 TRBV27
ASSAQRNYGYT TRBJ1-2 TRBV27
SVEGEMGANTEAF TRBJ1-1 TRBV29-1
ASRTGDVGTEAF TRBJ1-1 TRBV19
ASSRTEGMNTEAF TRBJ1-1 TRBV4-1
ASSVSAGYNEQF TRBJ2-1 TRBV9
ASSVRAAGGGEQF TRBJ2-1 TRBV9
ASSLMGQGSGTSSYEQY TRBJ2-7 TRBV27
ASSPREKLF TRBJ1-4 TRBV7-9
ASSIGGGGWLETQY TRBJ2-5 TRBV19
ASSPGGGAGELF TRBJ2-2 TRBV11-2
ASSQVRTSGSIY TRBJ1-3 TRBV3-1/TRBV3-2